A single sample is the source of the 28 T cell receptor beta chains below, sequenced in a study of CD8 T cell repertoires and HIV-1 epitope variants. The antigens these receptors bind are not known. Sequenced by immunoSEQ multiplex PCR; TCRdb stores in-frame clones only, minus some. The table lists about 4,400 clones, roughly 72% of them singletons. Material: cultured CD8+ T cells derived from PBMCs. These TCRs come from a male donor with HIV.

The V and J genes are TRBV5-4 and TRBJ2-7; no clear D. Trimming stripped 5 bases from V and 2 bases from J, with 14 bases between. The CDR3 extends over 14 amino acids. Per germline, CDR1 SGHNT and CDR2 YYREEE (reference sequence). CDR3 bases: TGTGCCAGCAGTTCAGATGTCTCGGCCTACGAGCAGTACTTC. Encoded protein: CASSSDVSAYEQYF.

The chain recombines TRBV9 with TRBJ2-1, with TRBD2 matching 11 bases. This CDR3 has 20 amino acids. Per the germline V gene, CDR1 is SGDLS and CDR2 is YYNGEE. Unmatched junction bases numbered 12, after V lost 0 bases and J lost 1 base. The DNA for the CDR3 is TGTGCCAGCAGCGTAGTAGGTTGGCTAGCGGGGGGTCTATCCTACAATGAGCAGTTCTTC. Protein product: CASSVVGWLAGGLSYNEQFF.

The rearrangement joins TRBV5-6 to TRBJ2-7; D gene unclear. Deletions cut 0 bases from V and 0 bases from J, with 4 bases between. The CDR3 has 13 residues. Looked up from germline, CDR1 is SGHDT and CDR2 is YYEEEE. The CDR3 nucleotides are TGTGCCAGCAGCTTGGGCAGCTCCTACGAGCAGTACTTC. This gives the protein CASSLGSSYEQYF.

The chain links TRBV29-1 to TRBJ1-4, with no clear D. Germline-derived CDR1 and CDR2 are SQVTM and ANQGSEA. Trimming stripped 4 bases from V and 2 bases from J, with 8 bases between. The CDR3 covers 13 residues. CDR3 nucleotide sequence: TGCAGCGTTGCCCGAGAGACTAATGAAAAACTGTTTTTT. Its translation is CSVARETNEKLFF.

This rearrangement joins TRBV14 to TRBJ2-7; D may match TRBD1 or TRBD2 (7 bases each). Trimming left V 6 bases short and J 6 bases short, with 12 bases between. Germline CDR1 and CDR2: SGHDN and FVKESK. CDR3 length equals 12 residues. CDR3 region: CASSLRGGEQYF. CDR3 nucleotide sequence: TGTGCCAGCAGTCTCAGGGGGGGCGAGCAGTACTTC.

The CDR3 DNA reads TGTGCCAGCAGGGCTAATCCAGGGGATCTAGGCTACACCTTC. As protein: CASRANPGDLGYTF. The V gene is TRBV2, the J gene TRBJ1-2, with D possibly TRBD1 on 6 matching bases. V was shortened by 6 bases and J by 8 bases, with 19 bases between the two germline ends. The CDR3 length is 14 residues. The germline V gene has CDR1 SNHLY and CDR2 FYNNEI.

A few counts support this clone. The V gene is TRBV7-2, the J gene TRBJ2-3; D uncertain. Germline V lookup: CDR1 SGHTA, CDR2 FQGNSA. V was cut by 5 bases and J by 0 bases, with 15 bases left in between. This CDR3 comprises 16 residues. CDR3: CASSPALYPSTDTQYF. The CDR3 DNA reads TGTGCCAGCAGCCCCGCATTATACCCTAGCACAGATACGCAGTATTTT.

This sequence joins TRBV7-8 and TRBJ2-7; D possibly corresponds to TRBD1 (5 bases). V was trimmed by 2 bases and J by 6 bases, leaving 11 bases between them. The germline V gene has CDR1 SGHVS and CDR2 FQNEAQ. The CDR3 runs 13 residues. The DNA for the CDR3 is TGTGCCAGCAGCTTAAACAGGCTCCTCGAGCAGTACTTC. This gives the protein CASSLNRLLEQYF.

CDR3 sequence (DNA): TGCAGCTACCTCTCCTACAATGAGCAGTTCTTC. Encoded protein: CSYLSYNEQFF. This chain connects TRBV29-1 to TRBJ2-1; D remains ambiguous. The CDR3 loop spans 11 amino acids. The ends were cut back, 8 bases at V and 0 bases at J, with 5 bases in the middle. Per the germline V gene, CDR1 is SQVTM and CDR2 is ANQGSEA.

This clone was seen once. This chain links TRBV28 with TRBJ1-2; no clear D. Germline-derived CDR1 and CDR2 are MDHEN and SYDVKM. The V and J ends lost 2 bases and 7 bases respectively, with 8 bases between them. The CDR3 runs 12 residues. The CDR3 coding sequence is TGTGCCAGCAGTTTAGAGTATTCTGGCTACACCTTC. This translates into CASSLEYSGYTF.

The chain is built from TRBV2 and TRBJ2-7, with D possibly TRBD1 on 6 matching bases. Looked up from germline, CDR1 is SNHLY and CDR2 is FYNNEI. The CDR3 is 14 residues long. V was shortened by 3 bases and J by 3 bases, with 12 bases between the two germline ends. The CDR3 sequence: CASSDRQADYEQYF. The CDR3 region has the DNA TGTGCCAGCAGTGATCGACAGGCTGACTACGAGCAGTACTTC.

The chain recombines TRBV7-9 with TRBJ1-2; no definite D call. Between the trimmed V and J ends, which lost 5 bases and 3 bases, there was a span of 7 bases. The CDR3 totals 12 residues. The germline CDR1 and CDR2 sequences are SEHNR and FQNEAQ (reference sequence). The CDR3 loop reads CASSREDYGYTF. In DNA, the CDR3 is TGTGCCAGCAGCCGAGAGGACTATGGCTACACCTTC. The whole variable domain, filled in from reference TRBV7-9 and TRBJ1-2, reads DTGVSQNPRHKITKRGQNVTFRCDPISEHNRLYWYRQTLGQGPEFLTYFQNEAQLEKSRLLSDRFSAERPKGSFSTLEIQRTEQGDSAMYLCASSREDYGYTFGSGTRLTVV.

This chain uses TRBV2 with TRBJ2-1; 8 positions agree with TRBD2. Trimming at V came to 6 bases and at J to 8 bases, leaving 9 bases not matched to a gene. Germline CDR1 reads SNHLY; CDR2 reads FYNNEI. The CDR3 length is 14 residues. Here the CDR3 DNA reads TGTGCCAGCAGCAATAGCGGGATGAACGATGAGCAGTTCTTC. Translating it yields CASSNSGMNDEQFF.

This chain connects TRBV28 to TRBJ1-1; D is unresolved. CDR1 is MDHEN, CDR2 SYDVKM, per germline. V lost 3 bases and J 4 bases, leaving 12 bases between the germline ends. The CDR3 covers 14 residues. Written as DNA, the CDR3 is TGTGCCAGCAGTTTTCGGGGATGGGGCACTGAAGCTTTCTTT. Translation gives CASSFRGWGTEAFF.

Notes on this clone: A far larger clone lies a single base away; this is likely a read error. V usage is TRBV7-6 and J usage is TRBJ1-4; D uncertain. CDR3 length: 16 amino acids. Germline V gives CDR1 SGHVS, CDR2 FNYEAQ. The CDR3 sequence is CAGSLAPGATNEKLFF. CDR3 nucleotides: TGTGCCGGCAGCTTAGCCCCGGGCGCGACTAATGAAAAACTGTTTTTT.

CDR3 nucleotide sequence: TGTGCCAGCAGCGTAAGGGGGGACGACACTGAAGCTTTCTTT. It specifies CASSVRGDDTEAFF. The chain is built from TRBV9 and TRBJ1-1; a possible D gene is TRBD1 (6 bases). The germline CDR1 and CDR2 sequences are SGDLS and YYNGEE. The V gene lost 1 base and the J gene lost 3 bases, with 10 bases spanning the gap. This CDR3 contains 14 residues.

This chain joins TRBV4-3 and TRBJ2-3; D remains ambiguous. The CDR3 contains 15 residues. CDR1 and CDR2 (germline): LGHNA, YSLEER. The V and J ends lost 0 bases and 0 bases respectively, with 7 bases between them. CDR3 DNA sequence: TGCGCCAGCAGCCAAGACCAAGGGAGCACAGATACGCAGTATTTT. As protein: CASSQDQGSTDTQYF.

The rearrangement joins TRBV5-6 to TRBJ2-2; 8 nucleotides match TRBD1. Germline CDR1 reads SGHDT; CDR2 reads YYEEEE. V dropped 2 bases and J dropped 2; count of bases not matched to a gene: 5. The CDR3 extends over 16 amino acids. The CDR3 spells CASSFTGTGNTGELFF. The DNA of the CDR3 is TGTGCCAGCAGCTTTACCGGGACAGGAAACACCGGGGAGCTGTTTTTT.

The chain joins TRBV5-6 to TRBJ2-7; D remains ambiguous. Germline V gene data show CDR1 as SGHDT and CDR2 as YYEEEE. The ends were cut back, 0 bases at V and 3 bases at J, with 10 bases in the middle. The CDR3 is made up of 14 amino acids. The CDR3 protein is CASSLGVRYYEQYF. The CDR3 DNA sequence: TGTGCCAGCAGCTTGGGGGTCAGATACTACGAGCAGTACTTC.

The chain carries TRBV27 and TRBJ2-3; D not certain. The CDR3 totals 12 residues. Germline V gene data show CDR1 as MNHEY and CDR2 as SMNVEV (reference sequence). The V gene lost 4 bases and the J gene lost 2 bases, with 4 bases spanning the gap. CDR3 bases: TGTGCCAGCAGTTCGGTCACAGATACGCAGTATTTT. Its protein product is CASSSVTDTQYF.

This clone was detected a few times. The chain uses TRBV4-1 and TRBJ2-7, with 10 nucleotides matching TRBD2. Germline V gene lookup returns CDR1 MGHRA and CDR2 YSYEKL. The CDR3 spans 14 residues. Germline trimming cut 2 bases from V and 5 bases from J; bases unmatched to any gene: 3. The CDR3 DNA sequence: TGCGCCAGCAGCCAACTAGCGGGAGACCACGAGCAGTACTTC. Protein: CASSQLAGDHEQYF.

This clone was picked up one time. V usage is TRBV27 and J usage is TRBJ2-3, with D possibly matching TRBD2 (5 bases). The V gene lost 2 bases and the J gene lost 2 bases, with 11 bases spanning the gap. Germline V gene lookup returns CDR1 MNHEY and CDR2 SMNVEV (reference sequence). CDR3 length equals 15 residues. CDR3 sequence (DNA): TGTGCCAGCAGTTTAGAGGAGGCGGACACAGATACGCAGTATTTT. Translating it yields CASSLEEADTDTQYF.

The genes are TRBV6-1 and TRBJ1-2; D is perhaps TRBD1 (5 bases). There are 16 residues in the CDR3. Germline V gives CDR1 MNHNS, CDR2 SASEGT. The V and J ends lost 2 bases and 0 bases respectively, with 13 bases between them. CDR3 loop: CASSEPQAFANYGYTF. The DNA of the CDR3 is TGTGCCAGCAGTGAACCACAGGCGTTCGCTAACTATGGCTACACCTTC.

V usage is TRBV19 and J usage is TRBJ1-3, with TRBD1 identical over 8 bases. The CDR3 length is 15 residues. Germline V lookup: CDR1 LNHDA, CDR2 SQIVND (reference sequence). Trimming took 3 bases from V and 3 from J; bases not matched to a gene: 4. The CDR3 bases are TGTGCCAGTAGTATCCCGGACAGGGATGGAAACACCATATATTTT. Residues: CASSIPDRDGNTIYF.

The sample holds a few counts of this clone. This chain uses TRBV7-9 with TRBJ2-7; 9 nucleotides line up with TRBD1. CDR3 length equals 14 residues. Germline V lookup: CDR1 SEHNR, CDR2 FQNEAQ (reference sequence). Unmatched junction bases numbered 8, after V lost 7 bases and J lost 4 bases. In DNA, the CDR3 is TGTGCCAGCAACCCGGGACAGGGACCTTACGAGCAGTACTTC. Its translation is CASNPGQGPYEQYF.

The chain carries TRBV14 and TRBJ2-7; no clear D. V shed 4 bases and J shed 3 bases, with 4 bases lying between them. Germline-derived CDR1 and CDR2 are SGHDN and FVKESK. This CDR3 is built from 11 residues. This CDR3 is CASSLGYEQYF. Here the CDR3 DNA reads TGTGCCAGCAGCCTTGGCTACGAGCAGTACTTC.

This chain joins TRBV9 and TRBJ2-5, with D unresolved. The tail of the sequence fits TRBJ2-7 better, so the J call may be wrong. CDR1 is SGDLS and CDR2 is YYNGEE in the germline V gene. The CDR3 length is 13 residues. CDR3 loop: CASSVEGSYEQYF. Written as DNA, the CDR3 is TGTGCCAGCAGCGTAGAAGGGTCCTACGAGCAGTACTTC.

This clone was seen a single time. The chain has TRBV5-1 and TRBJ2-1; the match to TRBD1 covers 10 bases. The CDR3 is 14 amino acids. The V gene end was trimmed by 5 bases and the J gene end by 5 bases; junction bases not matched to a gene: 4. Per germline, CDR1 SGHRS and CDR2 YFSETQ. The CDR3, as DNA: TGCGCCAGCAGACCCGGGACAGGGGACAATGAGCAGTTCTTC. Its translation: CASRPGTGDNEQFF.